Presented here are 3 T cell receptor beta chains from one specimen sequenced in a study of T cells in Graves' hyperthyroidism and ophthalmopathy. TCR beta CDR3 regions were amplified from RNA transcripts. Using the HTBI primer set, a first-round RT-PCR was run on the TCR CDR3. TCRdb redid the calling of the multiplex PCR reads with MiXCR, one entry per CDR3 protein. Found here are about 640,000 distinct CDR3 sequences, about 45% of them singletons; the top ten hold about 7.2%. Input material: peripheral blood or thyroid tissue (not recorded which). The origin of the receptors is an adult man with Graves' disease, either hyperthyroidism or ophthalmopathy (not recorded which).

The chain uses TRBV19 and TRBJ2-5; TRBD2 agrees at 9 bases. Losses at the gene ends were 7 bases for V and 5 bases for J; bases not matched to a gene: 11. The CDR3 consists of 15 residues. CDR1 is LNHDA, CDR2 SQIVND, per germline (reference sequence). The CDR3 DNA reads as TGTGCCAGTATTGAGGGTAGCGGGAGACGGGAGACCCAGTACTTC. Encoded protein: CASIEGSGRRETQYF.

The table lists this clonotype with many counts. The J gene is TRBJ1-1, the V gene TRBV6-6; TRBD1 is a possible D gene (5 bases). V lost 4 bases and J 9 bases, leaving 15 bases between the germline ends. CDR1 and CDR2 from the germline V gene are MNHNY and SVGAGI (reference sequence). The CDR3 loop spans 13 amino acids. The CDR3: CASSSRDDAQAFF. Here the CDR3 DNA reads TGTGCCAGCAGTTCGCGGGACGACGCACAAGCTTTCTTT.

This clonotype appeared a few times. The rearrangement joins TRBV7-9 to TRBJ1-2; D is unclear. The CDR3 totals 15 residues. V gave up 5 bases and J gave up 1 base, with 14 bases separating them. The germline V gene encodes CDR1 SEHNR and CDR2 FQNEAQ (reference sequence). The CDR3 DNA reads TGTGCCAGCAGCCAGCTCCCAGAGGGTAACTATGGCTACACCTTC. Translated: CASSQLPEGNYGYTF.